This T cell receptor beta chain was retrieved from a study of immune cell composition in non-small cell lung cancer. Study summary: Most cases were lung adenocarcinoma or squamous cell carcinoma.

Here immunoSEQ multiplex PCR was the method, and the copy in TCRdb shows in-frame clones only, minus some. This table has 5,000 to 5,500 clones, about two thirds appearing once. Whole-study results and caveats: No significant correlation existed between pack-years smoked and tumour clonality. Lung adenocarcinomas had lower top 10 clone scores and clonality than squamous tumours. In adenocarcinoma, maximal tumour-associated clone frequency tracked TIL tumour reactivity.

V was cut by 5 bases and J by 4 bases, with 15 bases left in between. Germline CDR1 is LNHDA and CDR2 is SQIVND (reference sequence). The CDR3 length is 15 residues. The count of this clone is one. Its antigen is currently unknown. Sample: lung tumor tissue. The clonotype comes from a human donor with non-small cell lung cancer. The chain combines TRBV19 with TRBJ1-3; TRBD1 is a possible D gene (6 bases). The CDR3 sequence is CASSDRRLFGNTIYF. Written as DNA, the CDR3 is TGTGCCAGTAGTGACAGGAGGCTCTTCGGAAACACCATATATTTT. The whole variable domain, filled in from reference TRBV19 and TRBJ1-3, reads DGGITQSPKYLFRKEGQNVTLSCEQNLNHDAMYWYRQDPGQGLRLIYYSQIVNDFQKGDIAEGYSVSREKKESFPLTVTSAQKNPTAFYLCASSDRRLFGNTIYFGEGSWLTVV.